The 23 T cell receptor beta chains reported below all come from one sample, sequenced in a study of spatial heterogeneity in lung cancer (dated by TCRdb to about 2019). Libraries were made using 5' RACE. TCRdb records NextSeq 500 as the sequencer. The raw public reads went through TCRdb reprocessing: fastp at Q25, MiXCR clone calling, in-frame beta chains kept. Each CDR3 protein appears once, grouped with its most common genes and DNA. Here the sample has just over 75,000 distinct CDR3 sequences; around 7.3% occur a single time. 6.8% of the sample is held by the ten biggest clonotypes. Sample time point, as interpreted from the label and publication: sample taken at primary tumor resection. This material consisted of PBMCs, taken at surgery. These receptors were taken from a male donor with early-stage non-small cell lung cancer.

This clonotype was counted between two and nine times. The CDR3 protein is CATGGKAPYEQYF. For the CDR3, the DNA is TGTGCCACGGGGGGGAAAGCTCCCTACGAGCAGTACTTC. The chain carries TRBV6-5 and TRBJ2-7; 8 positions agree with TRBD2. This CDR3 has 13 residues. CDR1 MNHEY and CDR2 SVGAGI come from the germline V gene. The J segment lost 2 bases and the V segment lost 10 bases, leaving 7 bases of the junction unmatched.

This clonotype was seen repeatedly, ten times or more. The chain recombines TRBV29-1 with TRBJ2-7; D is perhaps TRBD1 (6 bases). CDR1 SQVTM and CDR2 ANQGSEA come from the germline V gene. CDR3 size: 13 residues. Trimming cost V 1 base and J 3 bases, with 10 bases left between them. The CDR3 DNA sequence: TGCAGCGTTGAAGGGCAGGGGAACTACGAGCAGTACTTC. Encoded protein: CSVEGQGNYEQYF.

A few counts support this clonotype. The V gene is TRBV5-1, the J gene TRBJ1-1, with D perhaps matching TRBD1 (5 bases). Germline V gene sequence: CDR1 SGHRS, CDR2 YFSETQ. The V and J ends lost 3 bases and 1 base respectively, with 10 bases between them. The CDR3 has 14 residues. CDR3 coding DNA: TGCGCCAGCAGCTGGGACGGGAAGAACACTGAAGCTTTCTTT. It yields the protein CASSWDGKNTEAFF.

This rearrangement joins TRBV5-4 to TRBJ2-7, with D perhaps given as TRBD1 or TRBD2 (5 bases each). Trimming left V 3 bases short and J 6 bases short, with 16 bases between. CDR3 length: 14 amino acids. The germline V gene has CDR1 SGHNT and CDR2 YYREEE (reference sequence). This chain's CDR3 is CASSSTPGRSEQYF. CDR3 DNA: TGTGCCAGCAGCTCTACCCCGGGACGATCCGAGCAGTACTTC.

Only a few counts were recorded for this clonotype. V gene TRBV5-4 combines with J gene TRBJ2-7; no clear D gene. V was trimmed by 3 bases and J by 6 bases, leaving 13 bases between them. The CDR3 contains 13 residues. CDR1 is SGHNT, CDR2 YYREEE, per germline (reference sequence). The chain's CDR3 is CASSYIQGGEQYF. CDR3 bases: TGTGCCAGCAGCTACATCCAAGGTGGCGAGCAGTACTTC.

This clonotype was seen at least ten times. CDR3 protein: CASSGDSQETQYF. In nucleotides, the CDR3 is TGTGCCAGCAGTGGGGACAGCCAAGAGACCCAGTACTTC. The chain links TRBV2 to TRBJ2-5, with 7 bases lining up with TRBD1. Germline values: CDR1 SNHLY, CDR2 FYNNEI. This CDR3 spans 13 amino acids. V shed 4 bases and J 1 base; nucleotides not matched to a gene: 0.

This clonotype was seen only a few times. The chain employs TRBV12-3 or TRBV12-4 and TRBJ1-1, with a weak D call TRBD1 (5 bases). V lost 6 bases to trimming and J lost 8 bases, with 16 bases between them. The CDR3 covers 13 residues. The CDR3 spells CASSFETEGEAFF. The CDR3 nucleotides are TGTGCCAGCAGCTTCGAAACTGAGGGGGAAGCTTTCTTT.

The table lists this clonotype with many counts. The chain is built from TRBV7-2 and TRBJ2-3; D not certain. V was cut by 0 bases and J by 0 bases, with 7 bases left in between. The CDR3 totals 15 residues. CDR1 is SGHTA, CDR2 FQGNSA, per germline. CDR3 sequence (DNA): TGTGCCAGCAGCTTAGCGGGCTCTAGCACAGATACGCAGTATTTT. Translation gives CASSLAGSSTDTQYF.

The table lists this clonotype with many counts. The chain has TRBV10-3 and TRBJ2-7; 7 bases line up with TRBD1. Germline CDR1 reads ENHRY; CDR2 reads SYGVKD. With 6 bases clipped from V and 1 base from J, the junction kept 3 bases outside the gene matches. This CDR3 is built from 13 residues. CDR3 nucleotide sequence: TGTGCCATCAGCCCGGGACAGTCCTACGAGCAGTACTTC. It codes for CAISPGQSYEQYF.

This clonotype was counted between two and nine times. This chain links TRBV27 with TRBJ2-3; 8 nucleotides agree with TRBD1. The length of the CDR3 is 15 residues. V dropped 4 bases and J dropped 4; count of bases not matched to a gene: 7. Germline CDR1 is MNHEY and CDR2 is SMNVEV (reference sequence). CDR3 in DNA: TGTGCCAGCAGTTATGACAGGGGCAGGGCAGATACGCAGTATTTT. Protein sequence: CASSYDRGRADTQYF.

In this sample, this clonotype turned up many times. This chain links TRBV29-1 with TRBJ1-2, with unresolved D. From germline, CDR1 is SQVTM and CDR2 ANQGSEA. Trimming pared 3 bases from V and 6 bases from J, leaving 5 bases between. The CDR3 spans 10 residues. CDR3 DNA sequence: TGCAGCGTTGACTGGGATGGCTACACCTTC. It codes for CSVDWDGYTF.

This clonotype was counted at least ten times. The CDR3 DNA is TGTGCCAGCAGTCGACAGGGAGTCAACTATGGCTACACCTTC. It translates to CASSRQGVNYGYTF. This rearrangement joins TRBV2 to TRBJ1-2; the match to TRBD1 covers 7 bases. This CDR3 is 14 amino acids long. CDR1 SNHLY and CDR2 FYNNEI come from the germline V gene. J was trimmed by 2 bases and V by 5 bases; bases with no gene match: 5.

This clonotype has more than one count but fewer than ten. This rearrangement joins TRBV27 to TRBJ1-1; D is uncertain. The CDR3 contains 10 residues. CDR1 is MNHEY, CDR2 SMNVEV, per germline (reference sequence). The ends were cut back, 9 bases at V and 7 bases at J, with 9 bases in the middle. CDR3 protein: CASGRLEAFF. CDR3 coding DNA: TGTGCCAGTGGCCGGCTTGAAGCTTTCTTT.

This clonotype was recorded many times. The CDR3 bases are TGTGCCATCAATAGCGGGAGTACTAATGAGCAGTTCTTC. Translated: CAINSGSTNEQFF. The rearrangement joins TRBV10-3 to TRBJ2-1, with 9 bases aligning to TRBD2. V lost 7 bases, J lost 7 bases, and 5 bases stayed unmatched. The CDR3 has 13 amino acids. Germline V gives CDR1 ENHRY, CDR2 SYGVKD.

Many counts were recorded for this clonotype. The rearrangement joins TRBV29-1 to TRBJ1-2, with TRBD1 identical over 8 bases. Unmatched junction bases numbered 9, after V lost 7 bases and J lost 5 bases. Germline CDR1 and CDR2: SQVTM and ANQGSEA. This CDR3 is 13 amino acids long. CDR3 loop: CSGSGTGAYGYTF. The CDR3 DNA follows: TGCAGCGGATCCGGGACAGGCGCTTATGGCTACACCTTC.

The chain joins TRBV9 to TRBJ2-1; D gene uncertain. The CDR3 runs to 14 residues. Trimming pared 4 bases from V and 2 bases from J, leaving 10 bases between. Per the germline V gene, CDR1 is SGDLS and CDR2 is YYNGEE. The CDR3 protein is CASSPLLAYNEQFF. CDR3 in DNA: TGTGCCAGCAGCCCTCTCTTGGCCTACAATGAGCAGTTCTTC.

This clonotype was detected ten times or more. The rearrangement joins TRBV20-1 to TRBJ2-6; D possibly corresponds to TRBD2 (5 bases). Germline V gene sequence: CDR1 DFQATT, CDR2 SNEGSKA (reference sequence). This CDR3 has 17 amino acids. Trimming left V 1 base short and J 2 bases short, with 15 bases between. The DNA of the CDR3 is TGCAGTGCTAGAGGGCTCGAGGGAACGGCTGGGGCCAACGTCCTGACTTTC. Encoded protein: CSARGLEGTAGANVLTF.

This clonotype was recorded a few times. J is TRBJ1-6 and V is TRBV7-9; 9 nucleotides agree with TRBD1. The germline V gene has CDR1 SEHNR and CDR2 FQNEAQ (reference sequence). The junction had 2 bases not matched to a gene; V was cut back by 1 base and J by 7 bases. CDR3 size: 15 residues. The CDR3 DNA follows: TGTGCCAGCAGCTTAGGGACAGGGGAGAATTCACCCCTCCACTTT. It encodes CASSLGTGENSPLHF.

This chain links TRBV20-1 with TRBJ2-7; D unclear. Per germline, CDR1 DFQATT and CDR2 SNEGSKA (reference sequence). Trimming took 6 bases from V and 0 from J, leaving 15 bases between them. This CDR3 contains 14 residues. Here the CDR3 reads CSARATPSSYEQYF. CDR3 DNA sequence: TGCAGTGCCCGTGCGACTCCTAGCTCCTACGAGCAGTACTTC.

This clonotype was found a few times. V is TRBV5-4 and J is TRBJ2-5, with TRBD1 identical over 9 bases. CDR3 size: 14 residues. Germline CDR1 SGHNT, CDR2 YYREEE (reference sequence). V lost 4 bases and J lost 4; bases outside the gene matches: 5. Here the CDR3 reads CASSRTGDRETQYF. The CDR3 nucleotides are TGTGCCAGCAGCAGGACAGGGGATAGAGAGACCCAGTACTTC.

On this clonotype itself: This may be a read error: a much more frequent sequence differs by one nucleotide. The chain uses TRBV10-3 and TRBJ2-1; 9 bases are a match to TRBD2. The CDR3 loop spans 13 amino acids. Germline assignment: CDR1 ENHRY and CDR2 SYGVKD. The CDR3 DNA reads TGTGTCATCAATAGCGGGAGTACTAATGAGCAGTTCTTC. Residues: CVINSGSTNEQFF.

In this sample, this clonotype turned up a few times. The chain combines TRBV9 with TRBJ1-1; tentative D call: TRBD1 (6 bases). The CDR3 has 16 residues. Germline CDR1 is SGDLS and CDR2 is YYNGEE. Between the trimmed V and J ends, which lost 3 bases and 0 bases, there was a span of 15 bases. The CDR3 region has the DNA TGTGCCAGCAGCGCCGCACCAGGGGAGGTGAACACTGAAGCTTTCTTT. Translated, it gives CASSAAPGEVNTEAFF.

This clonotype has at least ten counts. This chain links TRBV20-1 with TRBJ1-5, with D possibly TRBD1 on 5 matching bases. V was shortened by 6 bases and J by 6 bases, with 9 bases between the two germline ends. CDR1 DFQATT and CDR2 SNEGSKA come from the germline V gene (reference sequence). The CDR3 loop spans 11 amino acids. Here the CDR3 reads CSAGGVQPQHF. The CDR3 coding sequence is TGCAGTGCCGGGGGGGTTCAGCCCCAGCATTTT.